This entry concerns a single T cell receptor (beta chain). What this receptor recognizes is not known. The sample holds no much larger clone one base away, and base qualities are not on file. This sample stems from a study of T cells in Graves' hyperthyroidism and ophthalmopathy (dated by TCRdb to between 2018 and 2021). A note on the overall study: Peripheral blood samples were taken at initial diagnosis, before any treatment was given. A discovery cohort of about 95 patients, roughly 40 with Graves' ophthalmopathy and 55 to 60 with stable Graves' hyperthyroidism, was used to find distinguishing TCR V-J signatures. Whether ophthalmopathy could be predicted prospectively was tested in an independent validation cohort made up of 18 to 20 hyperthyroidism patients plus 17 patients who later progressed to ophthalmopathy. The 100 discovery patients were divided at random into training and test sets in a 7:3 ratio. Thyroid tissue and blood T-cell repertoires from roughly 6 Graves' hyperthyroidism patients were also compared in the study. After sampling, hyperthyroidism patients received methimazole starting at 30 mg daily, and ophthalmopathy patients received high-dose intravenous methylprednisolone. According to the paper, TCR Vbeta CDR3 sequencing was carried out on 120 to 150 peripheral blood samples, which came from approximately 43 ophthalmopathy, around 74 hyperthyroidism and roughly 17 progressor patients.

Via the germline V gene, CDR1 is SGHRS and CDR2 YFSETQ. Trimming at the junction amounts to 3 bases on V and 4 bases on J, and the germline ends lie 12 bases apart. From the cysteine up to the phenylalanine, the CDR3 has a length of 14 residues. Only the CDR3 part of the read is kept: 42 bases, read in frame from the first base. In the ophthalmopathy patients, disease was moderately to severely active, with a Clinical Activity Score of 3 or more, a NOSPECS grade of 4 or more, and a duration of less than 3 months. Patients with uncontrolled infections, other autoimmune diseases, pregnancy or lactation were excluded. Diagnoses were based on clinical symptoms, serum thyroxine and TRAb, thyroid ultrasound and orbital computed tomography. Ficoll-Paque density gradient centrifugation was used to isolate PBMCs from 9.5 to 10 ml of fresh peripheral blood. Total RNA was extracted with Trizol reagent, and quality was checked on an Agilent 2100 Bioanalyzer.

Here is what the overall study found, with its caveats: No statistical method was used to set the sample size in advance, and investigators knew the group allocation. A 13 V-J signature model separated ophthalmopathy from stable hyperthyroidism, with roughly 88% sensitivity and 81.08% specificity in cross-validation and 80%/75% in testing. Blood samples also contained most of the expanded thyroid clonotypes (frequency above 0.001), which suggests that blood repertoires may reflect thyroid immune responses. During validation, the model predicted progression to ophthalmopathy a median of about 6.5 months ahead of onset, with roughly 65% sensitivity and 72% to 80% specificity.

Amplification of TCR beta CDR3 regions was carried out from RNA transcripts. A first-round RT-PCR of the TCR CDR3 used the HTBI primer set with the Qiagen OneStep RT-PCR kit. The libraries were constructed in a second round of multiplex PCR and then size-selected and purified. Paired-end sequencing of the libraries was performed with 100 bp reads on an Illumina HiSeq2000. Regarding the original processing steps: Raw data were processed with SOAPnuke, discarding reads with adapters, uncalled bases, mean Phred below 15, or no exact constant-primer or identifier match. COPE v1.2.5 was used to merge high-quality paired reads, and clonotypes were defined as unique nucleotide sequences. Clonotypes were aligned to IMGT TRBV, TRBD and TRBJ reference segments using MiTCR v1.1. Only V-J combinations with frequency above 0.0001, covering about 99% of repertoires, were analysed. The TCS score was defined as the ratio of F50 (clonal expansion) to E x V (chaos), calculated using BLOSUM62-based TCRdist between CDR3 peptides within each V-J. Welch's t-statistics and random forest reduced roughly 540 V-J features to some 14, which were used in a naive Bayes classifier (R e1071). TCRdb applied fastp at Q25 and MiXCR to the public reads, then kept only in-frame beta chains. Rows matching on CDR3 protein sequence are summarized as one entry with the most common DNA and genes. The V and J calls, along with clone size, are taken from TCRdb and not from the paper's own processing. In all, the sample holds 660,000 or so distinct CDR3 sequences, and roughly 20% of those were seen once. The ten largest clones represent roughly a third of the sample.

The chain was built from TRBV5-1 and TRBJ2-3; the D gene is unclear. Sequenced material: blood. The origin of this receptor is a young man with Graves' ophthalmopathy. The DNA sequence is TGCGCCAGCAGCTCTCCTGATTTGGCAGATACGCAGTATTTT. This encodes CASSSPDLADTQYF.